This TCR beta chain was found in a study of spatial heterogeneity in lung cancer. The overall study: Sequence detection consistently recorded a greater number of beta-chain than alpha-chain sequences. More than eight raw reads, on average, carried each unique TCR and UMI combination. Study-level points and caveats: Follow-up blood showed ubiquitous expanded tumor TCRs less than blood at resection did.

Indicated time point: blood at routine non-recurrence follow-up after resection. TCRdb itself ran the 5' RACE reads through MiXCR, one entry per CDR3 protein. The data hold roughly 4,400 distinct CDR3 sequences, with about 28% observed a single time. The CDR3 is 12 amino acids. The V gene's germline CDR1 is SGHTA and CDR2 FQGNSA. Trimming took 3 bases from V and 4 from J, leaving 3 bases between them. This clonotype was detected once. Its antigen remains unknown. Material: PBMCs, obtained at follow-up. The chain couples TRBV7-2 to TRBJ1-4; D is undetermined. The source of this sequence is a male donor with early-stage non-small cell lung cancer. CDR3 nucleotides: TGTGCCAGCAGCTTGGGTAATGAAAAACTGTTTTTT. It codes for CASSLGNEKLFF.